The 25 T cell receptor beta chains listed next were all sequenced from one sample in a study of T cell repertoires in cytomegalovirus infection. TCRdb re-called the reads with MiXCR, one entry per CDR3 protein. The sample contains about 830,000 distinct CDR3 sequences, 30% to 35% of which appear only once. No cognate antigen is known for these TCRs. The sample here was cultured CD8+ T cells from PBMCs, taken from culture after CMV antigen stimulation. The receptors shown here come from a human donor in good health (CMV status not recorded). Some clones in this sample may be carry-over from other donors' samples.

The rearrangement uses TRBV6-6 and TRBJ2-1; D gene ambiguous. Looked up from germline, CDR1 is MNHNY and CDR2 is SVGAGI (reference sequence). V dropped 6 bases and J dropped 5 bases, with 14 bases sitting between them. The CDR3 length is 14 residues. The CDR3 nucleotides read TGTGCCAGCAGGGATTTTCGTCCGGACAATGAGCAGTTCTTC. This sequence encodes CASRDFRPDNEQFF.

The chain combines TRBV24-1 with TRBJ2-7; maybe TRBD1 (5 bases). V was clipped by 0 bases and J by 5 bases, with 16 bases between them. The CDR3 length is 16 residues. Germline CDR1 and CDR2: KGHDR and SFDVKD. CDR3 region: CATSDLDRQGRDEQYF. The CDR3 DNA reads TGTGCCACCAGTGATTTGGATCGGCAGGGTCGCGACGAGCAGTACTTC.

This clonotype showed up many times. The rearrangement uses TRBV7-9 and TRBJ2-3, with 11 bases aligning to TRBD1. Germline V gene lookup returns CDR1 SEHNR and CDR2 FQNEAQ (reference sequence). CDR3 size: 14 residues. Losses at the gene ends were 8 bases for V and 4 bases for J; bases not matched to a gene: 5. The CDR3 sequence: CASGRDRGADTQYF. Here the CDR3 DNA reads TGTGCCAGCGGCCGGGACAGGGGGGCAGATACGCAGTATTTT.

This clonotype has a count of ten or more. V usage is TRBV10-3 and J usage is TRBJ1-6; 7 bases are a match to TRBD1. The CDR3 loop spans 17 amino acids. Germline CDR1 is ENHRY and CDR2 is SYGVKD. Losses at the gene ends were 6 bases for V and 0 bases for J; bases not matched to a gene: 8. The DNA of the CDR3 is TGTGCCATCAGCACTAAAGGGGGCAGCTCCTATAATTCACCCCTCCACTTT. The encoded protein is CAISTKGGSSYNSPLHF.

The J gene is TRBJ2-7, the V gene TRBV5-5, with TRBD2 as a possible D gene (6 bases). Germline V lookup: CDR1 SGHKS, CDR2 YYEKEE (reference sequence). The CDR3 spans 13 residues. V gave up 4 bases and J gave up 9 bases, with 17 bases separating them. The CDR3, as DNA: TGTGCCAGCAGCCCCCCCCCGGGGGACGTGCAGTACTTC. This translates into CASSPPPGDVQYF. Combining the CDR3 with reference TRBV5-5 and TRBJ2-7 gives the whole variable domain DAGVTQSPTHLIKTRGQQVTLRCSPISGHKSVSWYQQVLGQGPQFIFQYYEKEERGRGNFPDRFSARQFPNYSSELNVNALLLGDSALYLCASSPPPGDVQYFGPGTRLTVT.

This clonotype was detected many times. V is TRBV7-2 and J is TRBJ1-1; no firm D call. V shed 6 bases and J shed 7 bases, with 9 bases lying between them. The germline V gene has CDR1 SGHTA and CDR2 FQGNSA. This CDR3 region has 11 residues. CDR3 region: CASRHPGEAFF. DNA for the CDR3: TGTGCCAGCAGGCACCCCGGTGAAGCTTTCTTT. The variable domain in full, completed from reference TRBV7-2 and TRBJ1-1, reads GAGVSQSPSNKVTEKGKDVELRCDPISGHTALYWYRQSLGQGLEFLIYFQGNSAPDKSGLPSDRFSAERTGGSVSTLTIQRTQQEDSAVYLCASRHPGEAFFGQGTRLTVV.

This clonotype has a handful of counts. The V gene is TRBV6-5, the J gene TRBJ1-1; D remains unclear. The V gene lost 11 bases and the J gene lost 0 bases, with 16 bases spanning the gap. The CDR3 loop spans 14 amino acids. CDR1 is MNHEY, CDR2 SVGAGI, per germline. This chain's CDR3 is CAVGGDTMNTEAFF. In DNA form, the CDR3 reads TGTGCCGTGGGTGGTGACACCATGAACACTGAAGCTTTCTTT.

This chain connects TRBV7-8 to TRBJ2-1, with TRBD1 matching 9 bases. The CDR3 runs to 15 residues. V lost 1 base to trimming and J lost 6 bases; unmatched junction nucleotides: 4. The V gene's germline CDR1 is SGHVS and CDR2 FQNEAQ. CDR3 DNA: TGTGCCAGCAGCTTAGGGACAGGGGTTTTCAATGAGCAGTTCTTC. Its protein is CASSLGTGVFNEQFF.

J is TRBJ2-2 and V is TRBV27, with D perhaps matching TRBD1 (5 bases). CDR1 and CDR2 from the germline V gene are MNHEY and SMNVEV (reference sequence). Between the trimmed V and J ends, which lost 6 bases and 6 bases, there was a span of 11 bases. CDR3 length equals 13 residues. CDR3 protein: CASRPTGPGELFF. CDR3 nucleotides: TGTGCCAGCAGGCCTACAGGTCCCGGGGAGCTGTTTTTT.

The rearrangement links TRBV6-6 to TRBJ1-5, with a weak D call TRBD1 (6 bases). The CDR3 is made up of 19 amino acids. V was clipped by 0 bases and J by 3 bases, with 21 bases between them. Germline assignment: CDR1 MNHNY and CDR2 SVGAGI (reference sequence). CDR3 sequence (DNA): TGTGCCAGCAGTTACTCGAGCCGTTTAGGGGGGGCCCTCAATCAGCCCCAGCATTTT. Amino acid sequence: CASSYSSRLGGALNQPQHF.

This clonotype turned up a few times. This chain links TRBV7-6 with TRBJ2-7; D assignment may be TRBD1 or TRBD2 (5 bases each). The V gene's germline CDR1 is SGHVS and CDR2 FNYEAQ. This CDR3 has 15 residues. V was shortened by 1 base and J by 4 bases, with 14 bases between the two germline ends. This chain's CDR3 is CASSLGGGVWYEQYF. The CDR3 region has the DNA TGTGCCAGCAGCTTAGGTGGGGGTGTGTGGTACGAGCAGTACTTC.

This clonotype was counted many times. V usage is TRBV7-6 and J usage is TRBJ1-6, with D tentatively TRBD1 (5 bases). The CDR3 sequence is 13 residues long. Looked up from germline, CDR1 is SGHVS and CDR2 is FNYEAQ. The germline V and J ends were trimmed by 2 bases and 8 bases, with 7 bases remaining between them. CDR3 nucleotide sequence: TGTGCCAGCAGCTTATTAGGGGATTCACCCCTCCACTTT. Protein product: CASSLLGDSPLHF. The full variable domain, with the rest looked up from reference TRBV7-6 and TRBJ1-6, is GAGVSQSPRYKVTKRGQDVALRCDPISGHVSLYWYRQALGQGPEFLTYFNYEAQQDKSGLPNDRFSAERPEGSISTLTIQRTEQRDSAMYRCASSLLGDSPLHFGNGTRLTVT.

The rearrangement links TRBV7-9 to TRBJ2-5; D remains ambiguous. This CDR3 has 16 amino acids. Germline loops: CDR1 SEHNR, CDR2 FQNEAQ (reference sequence). Trimming pared 1 base from V and 5 bases from J, leaving 17 bases between. In DNA, the CDR3 is TGTGCCAGCAGCTTAGTTTCGTCAGGCCTCGGGGAGACCCAGTACTTC. Encoded protein: CASSLVSSGLGETQYF. Filled out from reference TRBV7-9 and TRBJ2-5, the complete variable domain reads DTGVSQNPRHKITKRGQNVTFRCDPISEHNRLYWYRQTLGQGPEFLTYFQNEAQLEKSRLLSDRFSAERPKGSFSTLEIQRTEQGDSAMYLCASSLVSSGLGETQYFGPGTRLLVL.

The V call is TRBV6-6, the J call TRBJ2-3; D call uncertain. This CDR3 has 15 amino acids. Germline lookup yields CDR1 MNHNY and CDR2 SVGAGI (reference sequence). Trimming shortened V by 8 bases and J by 3 bases, and 18 bases separated the two germline ends. The CDR3 DNA reads TGTGCCAGCTTTTCCTATGACGTGACGACAGATACGCAGTATTTT. Protein product: CASFSYDVTTDTQYF.

In regard to this clonotype: At one end the junction does not follow the germline gene, possibly because of a read error. The chain employs TRBV5-1 and TRBJ2-1, with 11 bases aligning to TRBD2. Germline assignment: CDR1 SGHRS and CDR2 YFSETQ. The CDR3 runs 16 residues. CDR3 bases: TGCGCTAGCAGGCCTACTAGCGGGGGATTCTACAATGAGCAGTTCTTC. Translated: CASRPTSGGFYNEQFF.

This clonotype was counted only a few times. The rearrangement links TRBV12-3 or TRBV12-4 to TRBJ1-2; D is unclear. This CDR3 is 12 amino acids long. V was pared by 5 bases and J by 12 bases, with 16 bases between. In DNA form, the CDR3 reads TGTGCCAGCAGTCGCCTGGGAGGAGGTCACACCTTC. It translates to CASSRLGGGHTF.

There are a few counts of this clonotype. The chain is built from TRBV20-1 and TRBJ1-1; no firm D call. The ends were cut back, 3 bases at V and 1 base at J, with 12 bases in the middle. The length of the CDR3 is 14 residues. Germline V lookup: CDR1 DFQATT, CDR2 SNEGSKA (reference sequence). The DNA of the CDR3 is TGCAGTGCTAGTCCCTACCACAGGAACACTGAAGCTTTCTTT. Translation gives CSASPYHRNTEAFF.

V and J are TRBV9 and TRBJ2-5; D not certain. V lost 4 bases and J lost 4, with 17 bases in between. Per germline, CDR1 SGDLS and CDR2 YYNGEE. The length of the CDR3 is 15 residues. CDR3 loop: CASSPVRAGGETQYF. The CDR3 nucleotides read TGTGCCAGCAGCCCCGTTAGGGCAGGCGGAGAGACCCAGTACTTC.

This clonotype was seen repeatedly, ten times or more. The genes are TRBV7-8 and TRBJ2-2; no definite D call. The CDR3 is 15 residues long. The V end was cut by 1 base, the J end by 4 bases, with 10 bases between. The germline V gene encodes CDR1 SGHVS and CDR2 FQNEAQ. CDR3 DNA sequence: TGTGCCAGCAGCTTAGACGGATTAGGCACCGGGGAGCTGTTTTTT. It translates to CASSLDGLGTGELFF.

The chain employs TRBV7-9 and TRBJ1-2; 9 bases are shared with TRBD1. Losses at the gene ends were 5 bases for V and 4 bases for J; bases not matched to a gene: 8. CDR3 length: 15 amino acids. The germline V gene encodes CDR1 SEHNR and CDR2 FQNEAQ (reference sequence). CDR3 residues: CASSLQGANTYGYTF. The CDR3 DNA reads TGTGCCAGCAGCCTACAGGGGGCCAATACCTATGGCTACACCTTC.

About this clonotype: One base away lies a much larger clone, so this may be a sequencing read error. The chain uses TRBV7-9 and TRBJ2-1; tentatively, D is TRBD2 (5 bases). Germline CDR1 and CDR2: SEHNR and FQNEAQ (reference sequence). CDR3 size: 12 residues. CDR3 protein: CASSRGGNVQFF. The CDR3 nucleotides read TGTGCCAGCAGCCGCGGAGGAAATGTGCAGTTCTTC.

This chain uses TRBV7-9 with TRBJ1-2; D ambiguous. This CDR3 has 13 residues. From germline, CDR1 is SEHNR and CDR2 FQNEAQ (reference sequence). Trimming cost V 4 bases and J 4 bases, with 10 bases left between them. The CDR3 DNA follows: TGTGCCAGCAGCTCTTTCGGCCCCTATGGCTACACCTTC. Protein product: CASSSFGPYGYTF.

Comments on this clonotype: Because it lacks the conserved phenylalanine or tryptophan at the end, this CDR3 is likely a read error. J is TRBJ1-1 and V is TRBV19; 7 bases are shared with TRBD1. The ends lost 7 bases at V and 0 bases at J; junction bases unmatched: 14. CDR3 size: 17 residues. Germline loops: CDR1 LNHDA, CDR2 SQIVND (reference sequence). The CDR3 DNA is TGTGCCAGTACCTCGAGGGGGCAGAATCAAATGAACACTGAAGCTTTCTTA. It codes for CASTSRGQNQMNTEAFL.

This rearrangement joins TRBV19 to TRBJ2-1; 10 bases are a match to TRBD2. V dropped 4 bases and J dropped 4; count of bases not matched to a gene: 10. The CDR3 is 17 residues long. Germline CDR1 LNHDA, CDR2 SQIVND (reference sequence). Written as DNA, the CDR3 is TGTGCCAGTAGTACCAAAGCTAGCGGGGGAATTTACAATGAGCAGTTCTTC. Its translation is CASSTKASGGIYNEQFF. The full variable domain, its missing parts supplied by reference TRBV19 and TRBJ2-1, is DGGITQSPKYLFRKEGQNVTLSCEQNLNHDAMYWYRQDPGQGLRLIYYSQIVNDFQKGDIAEGYSVSREKKESFPLTVTSAQKNPTAFYLCASSTKASGGIYNEQFFGPGTRLTVL.

The V and J genes are TRBV6-1 and TRBJ2-7, with no clear D. The CDR3 spans 14 residues. From germline, CDR1 is MNHNS and CDR2 SASEGT. The V and J ends lost 9 bases and 2 bases respectively, with 17 bases between them. Written as DNA, the CDR3 is TGTGCCAGTAGCCCCGAGGTGTTTCCCTACGAGCAGTACTTC. The encoded protein is CASSPEVFPYEQYF.